These 28 T cell receptor beta chains were sequenced from one sample in a study of cytomegalovirus exposure and HLA in healthy donors. PCR used 60 Vbeta primers and 13 Jbeta primers. Generated by immunoSEQ multiplex PCR, the TCRdb table keeps only in-frame clones and is missing some. This sample yields 150,000 to 200,000 clones, of which 55% to 75% are seen a single time; over 2% belongs to the top ten. The sequencing input was PBMCs. The receptors here all came from a human donor in good health.

The V gene is TRBV9, the J gene TRBJ1-1, with D unresolved. The germline V gene encodes CDR1 SGDLS and CDR2 YYNGEE. Trimming took 5 bases from V and 2 from J, leaving 7 bases between them. The CDR3 is made up of 12 amino acids. This chain's CDR3 is CASSAVNTEAFF. The CDR3 coding sequence is TGTGCCAGCAGTGCGGTTAACACTGAAGCTTTCTTT.

The rearrangement uses TRBV6-5 and TRBJ2-7; TRBD1 agrees at 9 bases. CDR1 MNHEY and CDR2 SVGAGI come from the germline V gene. This CDR3 is 15 amino acids long. Trimming cost V 3 bases and J 2 bases; bases outside gene matches: 5. CDR3 nucleotide sequence: TGTGCCAGCAGTTATAACGACAGGGGGGCCTACGAGCAGTACTTC. This encodes CASSYNDRGAYEQYF.

For the CDR3, the DNA is TGTGCCAGCAGCGTAGAGGTAGCCCGGGCTAGCGGGGTAATAGCAGATACGCAGTATTTT. It is translated as CASSVEVARASGVIADTQYF. The chain is built from TRBV9 and TRBJ2-3; 9 bases align to TRBD2. With V trimmed by 0 bases and J by 4 bases, 18 bases remained unmatched. This CDR3 is built from 20 residues. Germline assignment: CDR1 SGDLS and CDR2 YYNGEE.

The rearrangement joins TRBV10-3 to TRBJ2-7, with 7 nucleotides matching TRBD1. Per germline, CDR1 ENHRY and CDR2 SYGVKD. Unmatched junction bases numbered 2, after V lost 0 bases and J lost 6 bases. The CDR3 runs to 13 residues. CDR3 loop: CAISESTGREQYF. DNA of the CDR3: TGTGCCATCAGTGAGTCGACAGGGCGCGAGCAGTACTTC.

A note on this clone: This same CDR3 is encoded by further DNA sequences in the sample. This chain links TRBV2 with TRBJ1-2, with a possible D match to TRBD1 (5 bases). CDR1 is SNHLY and CDR2 is FYNNEI in the germline V gene. V gave up 2 bases and J gave up 3 bases, with 13 bases separating them. The CDR3 is made up of 15 amino acids. Here the CDR3 reads CASSESRVPYYGYTF. CDR3 bases: TGTGCCAGCAGTGAAAGCAGGGTTCCCTACTATGGCTACACCTTC.

The V and J genes are TRBV27 and TRBJ1-3; D gene ambiguous. CDR3 length: 15 residues. Trimming took off 6 bases at V and 2 bases at J, with 14 bases between the two ends. CDR1 is MNHEY and CDR2 is SMNVEV in the germline V gene (reference sequence). The CDR3 here is CASRPQLHPGNTIYF. DNA for the CDR3: TGTGCCAGCAGACCCCAACTACACCCTGGAAACACCATATATTTT.

This clone was detected once. The CDR3 nucleotides are TGTGCCAGCTCACCTGCGACAGGGGGCGGCACTGAAGCTTTCTTT. Encoded protein: CASSPATGGGTEAFF. The chain carries TRBV18 and TRBJ1-1, with 10 bases fitting TRBD1. From germline, CDR1 is KGHSH and CDR2 LQKENI. The length of the CDR3 is 15 residues. The ends lost 3 bases at V and 4 bases at J; junction bases unmatched: 5.

This chain connects TRBV5-5 to TRBJ2-5, with TRBD1 identical over 11 bases. Germline lookup yields CDR1 SGHKS and CDR2 YYEKEE (reference sequence). CDR3 length: 15 residues. J gave up 5 bases and V 4 bases, and 7 bases lay outside the gene matches. The CDR3 protein is CASSPGQGAGETQYF. CDR3 bases: TGTGCCAGCAGCCCCGGACAGGGGGCGGGGGAGACCCAGTACTTC. Combining the CDR3 with reference TRBV5-5 and TRBJ2-5 gives the whole variable domain DAGVTQSPTHLIKTRGQQVTLRCSPISGHKSVSWYQQVLGQGPQFIFQYYEKEERGRGNFPDRFSARQFPNYSSELNVNALLLGDSALYLCASSPGQGAGETQYFGPGTRLLVL.

This clone turned up a few times. The V gene is TRBV27, the J gene TRBJ2-4, with 7 bases lining up with TRBD1. The germline V gene encodes CDR1 MNHEY and CDR2 SMNVEV (reference sequence). This CDR3 has 16 residues. J gave up 3 bases and V 5 bases, and 10 bases lay outside the gene matches. Written as DNA, the CDR3 is TGTGCCAGCAGTGACCTACCGGGACAGAACAAAAACATTCAGTACTTC. It codes for CASSDLPGQNKNIQYF.

This chain uses TRBV25-1 with TRBJ2-5; TRBD2 matches at 10 bases. Germline V gene lookup returns CDR1 MGHDK and CDR2 SYGVNS. Unmatched junction bases numbered 13, after V lost 2 bases and J lost 4 bases. The length of the CDR3 is 18 residues. CDR3 sequence: CASSEGRASGGLGETQYF. The CDR3 region has the DNA TGTGCCAGCAGTGAAGGACGGGCTAGCGGGGGTCTAGGAGAGACCCAGTACTTC.

J is TRBJ1-1 and V is TRBV7-2; maybe TRBD1 (5 bases). The ends were cut back, 3 bases at V and 4 bases at J, with 9 bases in the middle. Germline V lookup: CDR1 SGHTA, CDR2 FQGNSA. The CDR3 totals 13 residues. DNA for the CDR3: TGTGCCAGCAGCTTTTCCAGGGTCACTGAAGCTTTCTTT. Translating it yields CASSFSRVTEAFF.

This clone has more than one count but fewer than ten. The chain combines TRBV5-1 with TRBJ1-1, with D unclear. Trimming removed 2 bases from V and 4 bases from J, with 12 bases in between. Germline CDR1 SGHRS, CDR2 YFSETQ. The CDR3 spans 14 residues. In DNA form, the CDR3 reads TGCGCCAGCAGCTTCCCAGGTCGGGGCACTGAAGCTTTCTTT. Encoded protein: CASSFPGRGTEAFF.

The CDR3 DNA reads TGCGCCAGCCGACCGACAGGGCGAAACACCATATATTTT. It yields the protein CASRPTGRNTIYF. The rearrangement links TRBV23-1 to TRBJ1-3, with 7 bases that match TRBD1. TRBV23-1 is an ORF, and what it does is uncertain. V gave up 8 bases and J gave up 5 bases; unmatched junction bases: 6. There are 13 residues in the CDR3.

The chain joins TRBV7-6 to TRBJ2-1; 11 bases match TRBD2. Germline V gives CDR1 SGHVS, CDR2 FNYEAQ. The V gene end was trimmed by 1 base and the J gene end by 6 bases; junction bases not matched to a gene: 2. CDR3 size: 15 residues. The CDR3 DNA reads TGTGCCAGCAGCTTAGGTAGCGGGGGGGCCAATGAGCAGTTCTTC. This translates into CASSLGSGGANEQFF.

CDR3 loop: CASSLDPTSSYGYTF. For the CDR3, the DNA is TGTGCCAGCAGCTTAGACCCCACCTCTAGCTATGGCTACACCTTC. The chain couples TRBV7-9 to TRBJ1-2; unclear D gene. Germline V gene lookup returns CDR1 SEHNR and CDR2 FQNEAQ (reference sequence). V lost 1 base to trimming and J lost 4 bases, with 13 bases between them. The CDR3 runs to 15 residues.

This chain uses TRBV5-1 with TRBJ1-2, with D tentatively TRBD1 (6 bases). V lost 0 bases, J lost 8 bases, and 14 bases lay in between. The CDR3 runs 14 residues. The germline V gene encodes CDR1 SGHRS and CDR2 YFSETQ. The CDR3: CASSLASGGRGYTF. As DNA, the CDR3 is TGCGCCAGCAGCTTGGCCTCGGGGGGCAGAGGCTACACCTTC.

This clone has just a few counts. The chain carries TRBV6-5 and TRBJ1-6; D unclear. Trimming stripped 5 bases from V and 10 bases from J, with 15 bases between. Germline lookup yields CDR1 MNHEY and CDR2 SVGAGI. The length of the CDR3 is 14 residues. CDR3 coding DNA: TGTGCCAGCAGTGCAGACCCGTGGCGGTCACCCCTCCACTTT. It translates to CASSADPWRSPLHF.

The rearrangement links TRBV25-1 to TRBJ1-2; 7 nucleotides match TRBD1. This CDR3 comprises 13 residues. Germline-derived CDR1 and CDR2 are MGHDK and SYGVNS. Trimming at V came to 4 bases and at J to 4 bases, leaving 3 bases not matched to a gene. In DNA, the CDR3 is TGTGCCAGCAGTGTACAGGGGTCCTATGGCTACACCTTC. Encoded protein: CASSVQGSYGYTF.

The rearrangement uses TRBV7-9 and TRBJ1-1; TRBD1 might be the D (5 bases). Germline V CDR1 and CDR2: SEHNR, FQNEAQ (reference sequence). V was pared by 6 bases and J by 3 bases, with 17 bases between. CDR3 length: 15 amino acids. DNA for the CDR3: TGTGCCAGCAGTCCCTTGGTGACGGGGGACACTGAAGCTTTCTTT. This translates into CASSPLVTGDTEAFF.

This clone appeared a few times. This sequence joins TRBV30 and TRBJ2-7; maybe TRBD2 (6 bases). The CDR3 is 15 residues long. Germline CDR1 reads GTSNPN; CDR2 reads SVGIG (reference sequence). Between the trimmed V and J ends, which lost 2 bases and 0 bases, there was a span of 14 bases. CDR3 sequence (DNA): TGTGCCTGGAGTCCCGGGACTGATAGCTCCTACGAGCAGTACTTC. Its protein is CAWSPGTDSSYEQYF.

The rearrangement joins TRBV19 to TRBJ1-5; unclear D gene. V dropped 7 bases and J dropped 5 bases, with 9 bases sitting between them. The CDR3 is 12 residues long. Germline loops: CDR1 LNHDA, CDR2 SQIVND (reference sequence). The DNA of the CDR3 is TGTGCCAGTAAGCGAGGTGATCAGCCCCAGCATTTT. It translates to CASKRGDQPQHF. Together with reference TRBV19 and TRBJ1-5, the CDR3 gives the full variable domain: DGGITQSPKYLFRKEGQNVTLSCEQNLNHDAMYWYRQDPGQGLRLIYYSQIVNDFQKGDIAEGYSVSREKKESFPLTVTSAQKNPTAFYLCASKRGDQPQHFGDGTRLSIL.

The CDR3 reads CASSEDSYYGYTF. CDR3 DNA sequence: TGTGCCAGCAGTGAGGACAGTTACTATGGCTACACCTTC. The chain combines TRBV6-1 with TRBJ1-2, with a tentative D call TRBD1 (6 bases). Trimming removed 3 bases from V and 3 bases from J, with 8 bases in between. The CDR3 spans 13 residues. CDR1 and CDR2 (germline): MNHNS, SASEGT.

This clone was seen a few times. This rearrangement joins TRBV2 to TRBJ2-1; 8 nucleotides align to TRBD2. Trimming cost V 6 bases and J 2 bases; bases outside gene matches: 3. Per germline, CDR1 SNHLY and CDR2 FYNNEI. CDR3 length: 14 amino acids. The CDR3 nucleotides are TGTGCCAGCAGACGGGGGGGCGCCTACAATGAGCAGTTCTTC. This gives the protein CASRRGGAYNEQFF. Supplemented by reference TRBV2 and TRBJ2-1, the full variable domain reads EPEVTQTPSHQVTQMGQEVILRCVPISNHLYFYWYRQILGQKVEFLVSFYNNEISEKSEIFDDQFSVERPDGSNFTLKIRSTKLEDSAMYFCASRRGGAYNEQFFGPGTRLTVL.

This sequence joins TRBV6-6 and TRBJ1-6; TRBD1 matches at 8 bases. The length of the CDR3 is 16 residues. Looked up from germline, CDR1 is MNHNY and CDR2 is SVGAGI (reference sequence). V gave up 2 bases and J gave up 10 bases; unmatched junction bases: 10. The CDR3 DNA follows: TGTGCCAGCAGTTACCCTGGACAGGGTTCGGGCTCACCCCTCCACTTT. Its translation is CASSYPGQGSGSPLHF.

The rearrangement joins TRBV27 to TRBJ2-7, with a tentative D call TRBD1 (5 bases). CDR1 and CDR2 (germline): MNHEY, SMNVEV (reference sequence). This CDR3 spans 12 amino acids. Trimming removed 6 bases from V and 5 bases from J, with 11 bases in between. The CDR3 nucleotides read TGTGCCAGCAGCAGGGTTCCCAACGAGCAGTACTTC. Residues: CASSRVPNEQYF.

This chain joins TRBV2 and TRBJ1-1, with D unclear. V lost 6 bases, J lost 11 bases, and 16 bases lay in between. The length of the CDR3 is 12 residues. CDR1 is SNHLY, CDR2 FYNNEI, per germline. The CDR3 region is CASSTGASRAFF. The CDR3 coding sequence is TGTGCCAGCAGCACCGGTGCCTCTCGGGCTTTCTTT.

V usage is TRBV6-1 and J usage is TRBJ2-7; tentatively, D is TRBD2 (5 bases). The germline V gene has CDR1 MNHNS and CDR2 SASEGT. V lost 9 bases, J lost 5 bases, and 11 bases lay in between. The CDR3 length is 11 residues. The CDR3 loop is CARGAFDEQYF. The CDR3, as DNA: TGTGCCAGGGGAGCATTCGACGAGCAGTACTTC.

This clone was seen a few times. The V gene is TRBV9, the J gene TRBJ2-5; TRBD2 aligns across 7 bases. The CDR3 has 15 residues. Unmatched junction bases numbered 8, after V lost 3 bases and J lost 3 bases. Per germline, CDR1 SGDLS and CDR2 YYNGEE. The CDR3 DNA reads TGTGCCAGCAGCGCCTCGGGACTACTTGAAGAGACCCAGTACTTC. It translates to CASSASGLLEETQYF.